The 4 T cell receptor beta chains in this list originate from one sample, sequenced in a study of T cells in Graves' hyperthyroidism and ophthalmopathy. The TCR beta CDR3 regions underwent amplification using RNA transcripts as the source. With the HTBI primer set, the TCR CDR3 went through a first round of RT-PCR. TCRdb recomputed calls from the multiplex PCR reads with MiXCR, one row per CDR3 protein. Of nearly 600,000 distinct CDR3 sequences in the sample, 14% were seen once. The sequencing input was blood. These receptors originate from a woman younger than 35 with Graves' ophthalmopathy.

This clonotype was seen a few times. The chain recombines TRBV29-1 with TRBJ2-2, with 10 bases lining up with TRBD1. V shed 0 bases, J shed 2 bases, and the junction held 6 bases outside the gene matches. The germline V gene has CDR1 SQVTM and CDR2 ANQGSEA. This CDR3 has 17 amino acids. The CDR3 sequence is CSVEDPGQGVNTGELFF. CDR3 sequence (DNA): TGCAGCGTTGAAGATCCCGGACAGGGGGTTAACACCGGGGAGCTGTTTTTT.

This clonotype came up a few times. V gene TRBV2 combines with J gene TRBJ2-7, with a possible D match to TRBD2 (7 bases). Trimming removed 6 bases at V and 6 bases at J, with 15 bases between. This CDR3 spans 13 amino acids. Germline-derived CDR1 and CDR2 are SNHLY and FYNNEI. The CDR3 reads CASSLRGGGEQYF. For the CDR3, the DNA is TGTGCCAGCAGCCTGAGGGGAGGGGGCGAGCAGTACTTC.

At least ten counts were recorded for this clonotype. The chain has TRBV7-2 and TRBJ2-3, with D unresolved. This CDR3 is built from 17 residues. The germline V gene has CDR1 SGHTA and CDR2 FQGNSA. V shed 1 base and J shed 2 bases, with 16 bases lying between them. The CDR3 spells CASSLVWALHNTDTQYF. The CDR3 DNA is TGTGCCAGCAGCTTAGTCTGGGCCCTACATAACACAGATACGCAGTATTTT.

This clonotype was seen repeatedly, ten times or more. This chain connects TRBV7-9 to TRBJ2-2; D gene ambiguous. The CDR3 is 14 amino acids. From germline, CDR1 is SEHNR and CDR2 FQNEAQ (reference sequence). V was clipped by 1 base and J by 3 bases, with 6 bases between them. The CDR3 sequence is CASSLDSYTGELFF. Here the CDR3 DNA reads TGTGCCAGCAGCTTAGACAGCTACACCGGGGAGCTGTTTTTT. The entire variable domain, with the rest obtained from reference TRBV7-9 and TRBJ2-2, is as follows: DTGVSQNPRHKITKRGQNVTFRCDPISEHNRLYWYRQTLGQGPEFLTYFQNEAQLEKSRLLSDRFSAERPKGSFSTLEIQRTEQGDSAMYLCASSLDSYTGELFFGEGSRLTVL.